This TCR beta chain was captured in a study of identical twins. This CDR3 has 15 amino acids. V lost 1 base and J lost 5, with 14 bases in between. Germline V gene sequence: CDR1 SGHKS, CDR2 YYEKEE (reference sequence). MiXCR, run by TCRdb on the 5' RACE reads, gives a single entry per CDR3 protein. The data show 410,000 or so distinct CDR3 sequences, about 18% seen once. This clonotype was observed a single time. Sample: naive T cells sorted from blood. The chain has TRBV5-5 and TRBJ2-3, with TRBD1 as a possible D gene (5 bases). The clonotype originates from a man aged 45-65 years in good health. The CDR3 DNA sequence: TGTGCCAGCAGCTTGCGGCAGGGTCCGCGAGATACGCAGTATTTT. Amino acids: CASSLRQGPRDTQYF.